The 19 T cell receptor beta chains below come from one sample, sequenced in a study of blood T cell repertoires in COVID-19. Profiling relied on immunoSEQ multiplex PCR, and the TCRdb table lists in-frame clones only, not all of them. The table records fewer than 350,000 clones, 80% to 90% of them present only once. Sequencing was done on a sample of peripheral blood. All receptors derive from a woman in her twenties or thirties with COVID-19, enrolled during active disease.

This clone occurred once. DNA for the CDR3: TGTGCCAGCAGCTCAGCGCGGGGACCCTACAATGAGCAGTTCTTC. Amino acid sequence: CASSSARGPYNEQFF. The chain joins TRBV7-9 to TRBJ2-1; perhaps TRBD2 as D (6 bases). The CDR3 covers 15 residues. Trimming stripped 4 bases from V and 2 bases from J, with 12 bases between. Germline V gene sequence: CDR1 SEHNR, CDR2 FQNEAQ (reference sequence).

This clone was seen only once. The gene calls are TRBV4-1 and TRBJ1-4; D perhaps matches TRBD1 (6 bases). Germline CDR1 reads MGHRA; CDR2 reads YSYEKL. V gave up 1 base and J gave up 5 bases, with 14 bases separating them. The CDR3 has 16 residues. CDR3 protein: CASSQGPAGENEKLFF. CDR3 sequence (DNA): TGCGCCAGCAGCCAAGGGCCGGCAGGGGAAAATGAAAAACTGTTTTTT.

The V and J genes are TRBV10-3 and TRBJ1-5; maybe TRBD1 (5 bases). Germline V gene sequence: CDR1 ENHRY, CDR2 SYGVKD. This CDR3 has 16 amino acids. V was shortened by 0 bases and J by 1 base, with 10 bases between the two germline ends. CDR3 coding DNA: TGTGCCATCAGTGAGTCGGGGCAGGGAAGCAATCAGCCCCAGCATTTT. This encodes CAISESGQGSNQPQHF.

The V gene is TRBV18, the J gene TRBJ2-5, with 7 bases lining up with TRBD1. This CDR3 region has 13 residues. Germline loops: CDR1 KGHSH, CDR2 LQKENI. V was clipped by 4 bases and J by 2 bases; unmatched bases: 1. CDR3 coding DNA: TGTGCCAGCTCACAGGGGGCGCAAGAGACCCAGTACTTC. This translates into CASSQGAQETQYF.

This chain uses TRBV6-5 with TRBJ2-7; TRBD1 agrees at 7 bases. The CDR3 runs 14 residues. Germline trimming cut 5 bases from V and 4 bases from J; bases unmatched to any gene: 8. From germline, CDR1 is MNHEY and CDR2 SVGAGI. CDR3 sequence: CASSPQTGAYEQYF. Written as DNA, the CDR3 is TGTGCCAGCAGTCCTCAAACAGGGGCGTACGAGCAGTACTTC.

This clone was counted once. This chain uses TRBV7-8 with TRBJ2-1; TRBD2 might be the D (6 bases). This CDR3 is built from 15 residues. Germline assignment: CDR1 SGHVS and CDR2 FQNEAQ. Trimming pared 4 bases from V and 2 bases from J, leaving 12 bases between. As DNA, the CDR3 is TGTGCCAGCAGCTGGAATATAGCGGCCTACAATGAGCAGTTCTTC. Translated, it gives CASSWNIAAYNEQFF.

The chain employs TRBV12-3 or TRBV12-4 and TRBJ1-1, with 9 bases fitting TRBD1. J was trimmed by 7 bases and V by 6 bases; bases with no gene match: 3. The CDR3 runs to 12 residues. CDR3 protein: CASRGQGIEAFF. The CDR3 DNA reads TGTGCCAGCAGGGGACAGGGCATTGAAGCTTTCTTT.

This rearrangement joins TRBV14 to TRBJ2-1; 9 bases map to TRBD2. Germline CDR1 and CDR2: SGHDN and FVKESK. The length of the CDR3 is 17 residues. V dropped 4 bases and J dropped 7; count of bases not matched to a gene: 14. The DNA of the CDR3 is TGTGCCAGCAGCCTCCGAAACGCGCTAGCGGGGAGAAATGAGCAGTTCTTC. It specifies CASSLRNALAGRNEQFF.

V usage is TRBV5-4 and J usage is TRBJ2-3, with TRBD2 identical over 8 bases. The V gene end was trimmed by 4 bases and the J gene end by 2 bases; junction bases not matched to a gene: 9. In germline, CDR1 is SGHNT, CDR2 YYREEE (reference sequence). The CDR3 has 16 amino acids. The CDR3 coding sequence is TGTGCCAGCAGCCCCGGGGGGGCGGGGGCCACAGATACGCAGTATTTT. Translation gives CASSPGGAGATDTQYF.

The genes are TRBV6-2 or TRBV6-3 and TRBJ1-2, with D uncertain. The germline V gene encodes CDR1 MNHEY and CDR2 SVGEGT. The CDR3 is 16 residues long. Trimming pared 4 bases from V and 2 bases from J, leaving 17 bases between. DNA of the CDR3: TGTGCCAGCAGTTTCCCCGGGCGGGTCGGGAACTATGGCTACACCTTC. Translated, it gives CASSFPGRVGNYGYTF.

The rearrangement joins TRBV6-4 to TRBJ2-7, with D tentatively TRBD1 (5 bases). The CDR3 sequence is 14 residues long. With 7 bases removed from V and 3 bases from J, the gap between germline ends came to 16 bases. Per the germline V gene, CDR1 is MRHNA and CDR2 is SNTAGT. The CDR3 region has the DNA TGTGCCAGCACCAAGGGGTTGAAGGGCTACGAGCAGTACTTC. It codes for CASTKGLKGYEQYF.

CDR3 DNA sequence: TGTGCCAGCAGCGGCCACAGGGGATTGAGAACTGAAGCTTTCTTT. Residues: CASSGHRGLRTEAFF. The gene calls are TRBV9 and TRBJ1-1; TRBD1 aligns across 7 bases. Germline CDR1 and CDR2: SGDLS and YYNGEE. CDR3 length equals 15 residues. The J segment lost 5 bases and the V segment lost 3 bases, leaving 10 bases of the junction unmatched.

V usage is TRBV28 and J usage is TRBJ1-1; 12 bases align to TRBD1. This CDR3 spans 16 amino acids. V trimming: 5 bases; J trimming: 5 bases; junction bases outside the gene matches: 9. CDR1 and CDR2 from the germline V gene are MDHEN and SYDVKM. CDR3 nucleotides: TGTGCCAGCAGTCCTCCGGGACAGGGGGCTTTGACTGAAGCTTTCTTT. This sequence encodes CASSPPGQGALTEAFF.

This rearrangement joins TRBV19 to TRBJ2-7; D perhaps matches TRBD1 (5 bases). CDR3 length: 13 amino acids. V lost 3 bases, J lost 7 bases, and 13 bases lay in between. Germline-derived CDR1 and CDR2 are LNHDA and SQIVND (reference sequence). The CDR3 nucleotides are TGTGCCAGTAGTATTTATGCAGGGTGGGAGCAGTACTTC. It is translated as CASSIYAGWEQYF.

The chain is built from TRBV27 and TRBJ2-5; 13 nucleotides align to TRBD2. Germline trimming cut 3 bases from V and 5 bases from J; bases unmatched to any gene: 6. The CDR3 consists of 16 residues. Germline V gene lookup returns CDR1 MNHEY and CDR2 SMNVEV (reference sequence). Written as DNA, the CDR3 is TGTGCCAGCAGTTTCTTACTAGCGGGGGGGCCGGAGACCCAGTACTTC. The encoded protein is CASSFLLAGGPETQYF.

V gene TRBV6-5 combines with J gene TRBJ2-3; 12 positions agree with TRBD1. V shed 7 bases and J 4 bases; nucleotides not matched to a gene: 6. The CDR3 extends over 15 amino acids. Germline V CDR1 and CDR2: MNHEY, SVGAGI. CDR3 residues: CASTTGTGGADTQYF. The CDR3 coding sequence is TGTGCCAGCACGACCGGGACAGGGGGCGCAGATACGCAGTATTTT.

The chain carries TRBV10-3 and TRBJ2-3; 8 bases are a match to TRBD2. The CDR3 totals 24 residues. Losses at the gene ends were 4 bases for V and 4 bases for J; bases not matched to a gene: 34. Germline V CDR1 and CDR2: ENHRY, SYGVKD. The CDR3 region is CAISGLISRDGPHTSGAPPDTQYF. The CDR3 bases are TGTGCCATCAGTGGACTTATTTCTCGGGACGGCCCTCACACTAGCGGCGCCCCCCCAGATACGCAGTATTTT.

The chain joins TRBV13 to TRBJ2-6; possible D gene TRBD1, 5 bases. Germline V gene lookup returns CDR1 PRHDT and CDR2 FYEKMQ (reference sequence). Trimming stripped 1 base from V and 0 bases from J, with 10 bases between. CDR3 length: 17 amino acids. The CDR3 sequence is CASSLAPGISGANVLTF. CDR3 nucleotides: TGTGCCAGCAGCTTAGCGCCAGGGATCTCTGGGGCCAACGTCCTGACTTTC.

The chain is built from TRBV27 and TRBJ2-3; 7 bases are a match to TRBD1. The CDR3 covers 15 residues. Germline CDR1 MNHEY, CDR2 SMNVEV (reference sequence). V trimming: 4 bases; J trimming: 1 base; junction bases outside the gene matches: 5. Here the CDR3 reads CASSSTGLGTDTQYF. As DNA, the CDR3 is TGTGCCAGCAGTTCGACAGGGTTGGGCACAGATACGCAGTATTTT.